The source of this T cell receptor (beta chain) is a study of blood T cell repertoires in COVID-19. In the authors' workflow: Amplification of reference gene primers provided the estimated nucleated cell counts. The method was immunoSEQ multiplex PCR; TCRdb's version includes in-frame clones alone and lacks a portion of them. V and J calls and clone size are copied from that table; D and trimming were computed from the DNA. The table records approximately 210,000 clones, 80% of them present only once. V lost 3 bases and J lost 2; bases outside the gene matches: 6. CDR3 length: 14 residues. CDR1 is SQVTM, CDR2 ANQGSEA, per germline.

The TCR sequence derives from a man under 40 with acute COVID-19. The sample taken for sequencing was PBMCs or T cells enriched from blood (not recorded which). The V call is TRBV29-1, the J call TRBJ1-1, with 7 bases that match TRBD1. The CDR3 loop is CSVDRTGTNTEAFF. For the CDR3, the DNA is TGCAGCGTTGACCGGACAGGCACCAACACTGAAGCTTTCTTT.